What follows are 22 T cell receptor beta chains derived from one specimen sequenced in a study of blood T cell repertoires in COVID-19. Some clones are missing from TCRdb's copy, which holds only in-frame ones; the method was immunoSEQ multiplex PCR. The data hold approximately 290,000 clones, with around 89% observed a single time. The specimen sequenced was PBMCs or T cells enriched from blood (not recorded which). These receptor sequences come from a woman aged 18-29 years with acute COVID-19.

DNA of the CDR3: TGCAGCGTGGAGGGACTAGCGGGACTCTACGAGCAGTACTTC. Protein sequence: CSVEGLAGLYEQYF. The rearrangement links TRBV29-1 to TRBJ2-7; TRBD2 agrees at 13 bases. With 6 bases clipped from V and 3 bases from J, the junction kept 5 bases outside the gene matches. This CDR3 spans 14 amino acids. From germline, CDR1 is SQVTM and CDR2 ANQGSEA.

V and J are TRBV18 and TRBJ2-7; 8 positions match TRBD2. This CDR3 is built from 16 residues. Germline V CDR1 and CDR2: KGHSH, LQKENI. V lost 2 bases, J lost 3 bases, and 9 bases stayed unmatched. The CDR3 DNA sequence: TGTGCCAGCTCACCAGCGTTACTAGCGGCGAACTACGAGCAGTACTTC. It translates to CASSPALLAANYEQYF.

The chain links TRBV27 to TRBJ2-7; TRBD1 agrees at 10 bases. The CDR3 length is 15 residues. Germline values: CDR1 MNHEY, CDR2 SMNVEV (reference sequence). The J segment lost 2 bases and the V segment lost 5 bases, leaving 6 bases of the junction unmatched. This CDR3 is CASSDGQGETYEQYF. The CDR3 DNA reads as TGTGCCAGCAGTGATGGACAGGGGGAGACCTACGAGCAGTACTTC.

This clone was seen a handful of times. This rearrangement joins TRBV28 to TRBJ1-2; the D gene is possibly TRBD1 (6 bases). Between the trimmed V and J ends, which lost 2 bases and 4 bases, there was a span of 11 bases. CDR1 and CDR2 (germline): MDHEN, SYDVKM. The CDR3 is 14 amino acids. The CDR3 sequence: CASSLLAGVYGYTF. As DNA, the CDR3 is TGTGCCAGCAGTTTACTGGCAGGGGTCTATGGCTACACCTTC.

This chain joins TRBV20-1 and TRBJ1-4; D gene unclear. V lost 3 bases and J 0 bases, leaving 11 bases between the germline ends. The CDR3 has 15 residues. The germline V gene encodes CDR1 DFQATT and CDR2 SNEGSKA (reference sequence). The CDR3 DNA reads TGCAGTGCTAGTACTGAATCTGCAACTAATGAAAAACTGTTTTTT. The encoded protein is CSASTESATNEKLFF.

This sequence joins TRBV5-1 and TRBJ1-1; D perhaps matches TRBD1 (6 bases). This CDR3 has 18 residues. Trimming shortened V by 0 bases and J by 2 bases, and 20 bases separated the two germline ends. Germline V gives CDR1 SGHRS, CDR2 YFSETQ. CDR3 region: CASSLAQGTTSANTEAFF. CDR3 coding DNA: TGCGCCAGCAGCTTGGCCCAGGGGACAACATCGGCCAACACTGAAGCTTTCTTT.

The CDR3 reads CASSPQLGGYEQYF. The CDR3 coding sequence is TGTGCCAGCTCACCTCAGCTAGGGGGATACGAGCAGTACTTC. The chain combines TRBV18 with TRBJ2-7; maybe TRBD1 (6 bases). Germline V gene lookup returns CDR1 KGHSH and CDR2 LQKENI. Trimming stripped 3 bases from V and 4 bases from J, with 13 bases between. This CDR3 has 14 amino acids.

The V call is TRBV19, the J call TRBJ2-7; D is possibly TRBD2 (5 bases). Trimming shortened V by 3 bases and J by 1 base, and 10 bases separated the two germline ends. The CDR3 loop spans 14 amino acids. In germline, CDR1 is LNHDA, CDR2 SQIVND (reference sequence). Here the CDR3 DNA reads TGTGCCAGTAGTATCGGGGTCAGGTCCTACGAGCAGTACTTC. Its translation: CASSIGVRSYEQYF. The full variable domain, in which reference TRBV19 and TRBJ2-7 provide the parts outside the CDR3, is DGGITQSPKYLFRKEGQNVTLSCEQNLNHDAMYWYRQDPGQGLRLIYYSQIVNDFQKGDIAEGYSVSREKKESFPLTVTSAQKNPTAFYLCASSIGVRSYEQYFGPGTRLTVT.

The rearrangement joins TRBV6-5 to TRBJ2-5; 7 bases align to TRBD2. This CDR3 has 13 amino acids. V lost 7 bases to trimming and J lost 2 bases; unmatched junction nucleotides: 4. CDR1 and CDR2 (germline): MNHEY, SVGAGI. In DNA, the CDR3 is TGTGCCAGCAAGCCAGCGGGACAAGAGACCCAGTACTTC. Its translation is CASKPAGQETQYF.

The J gene is TRBJ1-3, the V gene TRBV9; D gene ambiguous. Germline V gene sequence: CDR1 SGDLS, CDR2 YYNGEE. This CDR3 has 15 amino acids. V was trimmed by 4 bases and J by 0 bases, leaving 11 bases between them. CDR3 in amino acids: CASSSAGRSGNTIYF. The DNA of the CDR3 is TGTGCCAGCAGCTCAGCAGGCCGCTCTGGAAACACCATATATTTT.

The rearrangement links TRBV19 to TRBJ2-7; TRBD2 might be the D (5 bases). Germline values: CDR1 LNHDA, CDR2 SQIVND (reference sequence). V lost 3 bases and J lost 3, with 18 bases in between. The CDR3 is 16 amino acids. The CDR3 is CASSIALGVPIYEQYF. In nucleotides, the CDR3 is TGTGCCAGTAGTATCGCGCTCGGGGTACCAATCTACGAGCAGTACTTC.

This clone was seen a few times. The gene calls are TRBV19 and TRBJ1-6; TRBD1 matches 10 bases. This CDR3 has 15 residues. V lost 7 bases to trimming and J lost 6 bases; unmatched junction nucleotides: 6. Germline values: CDR1 LNHDA, CDR2 SQIVND (reference sequence). CDR3 region: CASNTRDRGNSPLHF. Written as DNA, the CDR3 is TGTGCCAGTAACACCCGGGACAGGGGTAATTCACCCCTCCACTTT.

The chain joins TRBV28 to TRBJ1-2, with TRBD1 matching over 7 bases. Looked up from germline, CDR1 is MDHEN and CDR2 is SYDVKM. J gave up 4 bases and V 5 bases, and 7 bases lay outside the gene matches. The CDR3 totals 14 residues. The DNA of the CDR3 is TGTGCCAGCAGTCCGGGGACAGAACCCTATGGCTACACCTTC. This translates into CASSPGTEPYGYTF.

A single count supports this clone. This chain links TRBV2 with TRBJ2-3; a weak D match, TRBD1 (6 bases). The CDR3 runs to 14 residues. Germline lookup yields CDR1 SNHLY and CDR2 FYNNEI. V lost 2 bases and J 8 bases, leaving 14 bases between the germline ends. The DNA of the CDR3 is TGTGCCAGCAGTGAAACCGGGACACGGGGTACGCAGTATTTT. Protein sequence: CASSETGTRGTQYF.

This rearrangement joins TRBV27 to TRBJ2-3, with D unclear. V was clipped by 6 bases and J by 1 base, with 5 bases between them. The germline CDR1 and CDR2 sequences are MNHEY and SMNVEV (reference sequence). The CDR3 has 12 residues. The CDR3 is CASRYRTDTQYF. CDR3 nucleotide sequence: TGTGCCAGCAGATATCGCACAGATACGCAGTATTTT.

This clone was recorded once. The chain links TRBV6-2 or TRBV6-3 to TRBJ1-5; 8 nucleotides line up with TRBD1. The CDR3 totals 15 residues. Per germline, CDR1 MNHEY and CDR2 SVGEGT. V trimming: 0 bases; J trimming: 6 bases; junction bases outside the gene matches: 4. CDR3: CASSYSMDRVQPQHF. As DNA, the CDR3 is TGTGCCAGCAGTTACTCAATGGACAGGGTTCAGCCCCAGCATTTT.

The rearrangement uses TRBV28 and TRBJ1-2; 7 bases match TRBD1. The CDR3 covers 11 residues. CDR1 is MDHEN and CDR2 is SYDVKM in the germline V gene. The V segment lost 4 bases and the J segment 13 bases; nucleotides outside the gene matches: 6. In DNA form, the CDR3 reads TGTGCCAGCAGTTCACCCTGGACAGGCACCTTC. It specifies CASSSPWTGTF.

The chain carries TRBV2 and TRBJ1-1; D perhaps matches TRBD1 (5 bases). Germline CDR1 and CDR2: SNHLY and FYNNEI. This CDR3 has 16 amino acids. Trimming stripped 6 bases from V and 2 bases from J, with 19 bases between. In nucleotides, the CDR3 is TGTGCCAGCAGGGGTCCAGGGAGGGTAGGAAACACTGAAGCTTTCTTT. Translation: CASRGPGRVGNTEAFF.

This sequence joins TRBV28 and TRBJ2-1, with TRBD2 matching over 11 bases. Per germline, CDR1 MDHEN and CDR2 SYDVKM. The CDR3 totals 17 residues. V was pared by 3 bases and J by 7 bases, with 11 bases of the junction left unmatched. The CDR3: CASSFRLAGRAGNEQFF. CDR3 in DNA: TGTGCCAGCAGTTTCCGACTAGCGGGACGGGCGGGGAATGAGCAGTTCTTC.

V gene TRBV5-1 combines with J gene TRBJ2-1; TRBD1 aligns across 9 bases. This CDR3 spans 12 amino acids. J was trimmed by 15 bases and V by 0 bases; bases with no gene match: 4. From germline, CDR1 is SGHRS and CDR2 YFSETQ. CDR3 DNA sequence: TGCGCCAGCAGCTTGGAAGGGACAGGGTTGTTCTTC. The encoded protein is CASSLEGTGLFF.

This clone was picked up one time. This rearrangement joins TRBV5-8 to TRBJ1-5, with D perhaps TRBD1 (6 bases). Trimming left V 4 bases short and J 4 bases short, with 9 bases between. The CDR3 spans 13 residues. Germline loops: CDR1 SGHTS, CDR2 YDEGEE. The CDR3: CASSQQGNQPQHF. The CDR3 region has the DNA TGTGCCAGCAGCCAACAGGGTAATCAGCCCCAGCATTTT.

The genes are TRBV28 and TRBJ1-3; TRBD1 is a possible D gene (6 bases). The CDR3 runs 15 residues. V lost 4 bases and J 0 bases, leaving 10 bases between the germline ends. Germline loops: CDR1 MDHEN, CDR2 SYDVKM. For the CDR3, the DNA is TGTGCCAGCAGTTCCCGGGACACCTCTGGAAACACCATATATTTT. This gives the protein CASSSRDTSGNTIYF.